Included here is one TCR beta chain sequence, with context. Its matching antigen is unknown. These data belong to a study of multiple sclerosis patients with progressive multifocal leukoencephalopathy. Study-level findings and limits: No common TRBV or TRBJ usage or pairing appeared at PML.

Germline V gene sequence: CDR1 MNHEY, CDR2 SVGAGI. The germline V and J ends were trimmed by 7 bases and 6 bases, with 12 bases remaining between them. The CDR3 runs to 12 residues. The assay was immunoSEQ multiplex PCR, and TCRdb's table has in-frame clones only and misses some. The sample shows around 30,000 clones, roughly 89% of them seen only once. Time point defined: around eleven months of natalizumab therapy. The chain carries TRBV6-5 and TRBJ1-2; D might be TRBD1 (5 bases). The origin of this receptor is a human donor with multiple sclerosis. Material: PBMCs, obtained from a patient treated with natalizumab. CDR3 protein: CASTEMGHGYTF. The CDR3 DNA follows: TGTGCCAGCACCGAGATGGGGCATGGCTACACCTTC.